This passage covers 25 T cell receptor beta chains from one sample sequenced in a study of T cells in Graves' hyperthyroidism and ophthalmopathy. TCR beta CDR3 regions were amplified from RNA transcripts. Carried out on the TCR CDR3, a first-round RT-PCR used the HTBI primer set. MiXCR, applied by TCRdb to the multiplex PCR reads, yields one record per CDR3 protein. The profile shows around 450,000 distinct CDR3 sequences, roughly 15% of them singletons. The sequenced sample consisted of blood. These TCRs come from a young woman with Graves' hyperthyroidism.

The CDR3 DNA follows: TGTGCCAGTACGGATTGGACGGAACGAGCTAACTATGGCTACACCTTC. It translates to CASTDWTERANYGYTF. This chain connects TRBV19 to TRBJ1-2; D not resolved. This CDR3 is built from 16 residues. Per the germline V gene, CDR1 is LNHDA and CDR2 is SQIVND (reference sequence). Trimming stripped 7 bases from V and 0 bases from J, with 18 bases between.

This clonotype was counted many times. The chain joins TRBV5-1 to TRBJ2-7; TRBD1 is a possible D gene (5 bases). Germline CDR1 is SGHRS and CDR2 is YFSETQ. Trimming stripped 4 bases from V and 2 bases from J, with 13 bases between. There are 14 residues in the CDR3. The CDR3 reads CASSRQQATYEQYF. CDR3 sequence (DNA): TGCGCCAGCAGCCGACAGCAAGCCACCTACGAGCAGTACTTC.

This clonotype turned up a few times. The chain links TRBV6-2 or TRBV6-3 to TRBJ1-1, with no clear D. CDR1 MNHEY and CDR2 SVGEGT come from the germline V gene. This CDR3 is 14 amino acids long. V lost 2 bases to trimming and J lost 10 bases, with 17 bases between them. The CDR3 here is CASSYGLALGAAFF. As DNA, the CDR3 is TGTGCCAGCAGTTACGGGTTAGCATTGGGAGCAGCTTTCTTT.

A remark on this clonotype: This may come from a read error, since a much larger clone is one base off. This rearrangement joins TRBV7-3 to TRBJ2-1; tentatively, D is TRBD1 (5 bases). The germline V and J ends were trimmed by 2 bases and 10 bases, with 12 bases remaining between them. This CDR3 has 13 residues. From germline, CDR1 is SGHTA and CDR2 FQGTGA. The CDR3: CASSLSDRGEQFF. DNA of the CDR3: TGTGCCAGCAGCTTATCAGACAGAGGCGAGCAGTTCTTC.

This clonotype was seen repeatedly, ten times or more. The chain has TRBV3-1 and TRBJ2-5; D not certain. Deletions cut 0 bases from V and 0 bases from J, with 14 bases between. CDR3 length: 17 amino acids. Germline V gene sequence: CDR1 LGHDT, CDR2 YNNKEL (reference sequence). In DNA form, the CDR3 reads TGTGCCAGCAGCCAAGAAGGCCCGGCCTCTTACCAAGAGACCCAGTACTTC. Protein sequence: CASSQEGPASYQETQYF.

This clonotype was found many times. The chain uses TRBV28 and TRBJ2-1; 9 bases line up with TRBD1. The trim removed 4 bases at V and 6 bases at J, leaving 7 bases unmatched. Per the germline V gene, CDR1 is MDHEN and CDR2 is SYDVKM. The CDR3 totals 15 residues. DNA of the CDR3: TGTGCCAGCAGTTCCGCCGGGACAGGGCGCAATGAGCAGTTCTTC. It codes for CASSSAGTGRNEQFF.

This clonotype was picked up many times. The rearrangement uses TRBV30 and TRBJ1-1, with a weak D call TRBD1 (5 bases). The CDR3 length is 11 residues. V was pared by 2 bases and J by 8 bases, with 9 bases between. Per germline, CDR1 GTSNPN and CDR2 SVGIG (reference sequence). The CDR3 loop is CAWSTGLEAFF. DNA of the CDR3: TGTGCCTGGAGTACAGGACTGGAAGCTTTCTTT.

This clonotype has a handful of counts. This chain joins TRBV4-1 and TRBJ1-1; 11 bases fit TRBD1. The junction had 2 bases not matched to a gene; V was cut back by 1 base and J by 4 bases. CDR3 length: 15 amino acids. CDR1 MGHRA and CDR2 YSYEKL come from the germline V gene. CDR3 DNA: TGCGCCAGCAGCCAAGGAGGGACAGGGGGCACTGAAGCTTTCTTT. Residues: CASSQGGTGGTEAFF.

This clonotype was recorded a few times. The gene calls are TRBV4-1 and TRBJ2-5; 8 bases fit TRBD1. Trimming took 4 bases from V and 4 from J; bases not matched to a gene: 17. CDR3 length: 18 residues. Per germline, CDR1 MGHRA and CDR2 YSYEKL. CDR3 protein: CASSPHRIRGQGGETQYF. The DNA for the CDR3 is TGCGCCAGCAGCCCCCATCGGATACGAGGACAGGGTGGAGAGACCCAGTACTTC.

The table lists this clonotype with a few counts. V usage is TRBV11-2 and J usage is TRBJ2-2; 9 nucleotides align to TRBD2. Germline trimming cut 2 bases from V and 2 bases from J; bases unmatched to any gene: 12. The germline V gene encodes CDR1 SGHAT and CDR2 FQNNGV. The CDR3 length is 19 residues. For the CDR3, the DNA is TGTGCCAGCAGCTTACGGCGCGCGCGACTAGCGGATAACACCGGGGAGCTGTTTTTT. This translates into CASSLRRARLADNTGELFF.

This clonotype was seen many times. The chain employs TRBV28 and TRBJ2-7, with 7 bases aligning to TRBD1. The ends lost 6 bases at V and 2 bases at J; junction bases unmatched: 4. Germline V gene sequence: CDR1 MDHEN, CDR2 SYDVKM. The CDR3 consists of 13 residues. In nucleotides, the CDR3 is TGTGCCAGCAGGGAGACAGGGCCCTACGAGCAGTACTTC. It specifies CASRETGPYEQYF. The full variable domain, in which reference TRBV28 and TRBJ2-7 provide the parts outside the CDR3, is DVKVTQSSRYLVKRTGEKVFLECVQDMDHENMFWYRQDPGLGLRLIYFSYDVKMKEKGDIPEGYSVSREKKERFSLILESASTNQTSMYLCASRETGPYEQYFGPGTRLTVT.

V is TRBV7-9 and J is TRBJ2-1; D uncertain. Germline lookup yields CDR1 SEHNR and CDR2 FQNEAQ (reference sequence). With 3 bases removed from V and 2 bases from J, the gap between germline ends came to 11 bases. This CDR3 spans 15 amino acids. The CDR3 nucleotides read TGTGCCAGCAGCTTGAAGGTAGACCCCTACAATGAGCAGTTCTTC. This sequence encodes CASSLKVDPYNEQFF. Using reference TRBV7-9 and TRBJ2-1 for the parts outside the CDR3, the full variable domain is DTGVSQNPRHKITKRGQNVTFRCDPISEHNRLYWYRQTLGQGPEFLTYFQNEAQLEKSRLLSDRFSAERPKGSFSTLEIQRTEQGDSAMYLCASSLKVDPYNEQFFGPGTRLTVL.

This clonotype was counted at least ten times. The chain couples TRBV6-2 or TRBV6-3 to TRBJ2-5, with TRBD2 matching 10 bases. Unmatched junction bases numbered 17, after V lost 5 bases and J lost 5 bases. This CDR3 comprises 18 residues. Germline-derived CDR1 and CDR2 are MNHEY and SVGEGT. The CDR3 DNA is TGTGCCAGCAGTCGCCCCCTGGGGCTAGCGGGAGTTCGTGAGACCCAGTACTTC. Translation: CASSRPLGLAGVRETQYF.

This clonotype was detected only a few times. The rearrangement links TRBV27 to TRBJ1-5; D not certain. CDR1 and CDR2 (germline): MNHEY, SMNVEV (reference sequence). The CDR3 is 13 amino acids. Trimming took 0 bases from V and 6 from J, leaving 6 bases between them. Here the CDR3 DNA reads TGTGCCAGCAGTTTATCGCCAGTTCAGCCCCAGCATTTT. This translates into CASSLSPVQPQHF.

This clonotype was detected a few times. The genes are TRBV5-6 and TRBJ2-7; possibly TRBD1 for D (6 bases). There are 15 residues in the CDR3. Per the germline V gene, CDR1 is SGHDT and CDR2 is YYEEEE. The V end was cut by 6 bases, the J end by 3 bases, with 19 bases between. The CDR3 is CASTLRFGGVYEQYF. The CDR3 region has the DNA TGTGCCAGCACCCTGCGGTTTGGGGGCGTCTACGAGCAGTACTTC.

This clonotype was counted only a few times. The rearrangement joins TRBV5-5 to TRBJ2-2; maybe TRBD1 (6 bases). The V end was cut by 7 bases, the J end by 0 bases, with 10 bases between. Germline V gene lookup returns CDR1 SGHKS and CDR2 YYEKEE (reference sequence). The CDR3 has 14 amino acids. The CDR3 DNA sequence: TGTGCCAGCGTCCCAGGGGCGAACACCGGGGAGCTGTTTTTT. Protein sequence: CASVPGANTGELFF.

This clonotype was seen many times. CDR3 sequence (DNA): TGTGCCAGCTCACCGACAGCCTATGGCTACACCTTC. Amino acids: CASSPTAYGYTF. This chain connects TRBV18 to TRBJ1-2; tentatively, D is TRBD1 (5 bases). CDR1 and CDR2 (germline): KGHSH, LQKENI. The V end lost 3 bases, the J end lost 4 bases, and 6 bases lay between the germline ends. The CDR3 loop spans 12 amino acids.

About this clonotype: A read error is possible here, since a much larger clone lies one base away. The chain combines TRBV10-3 with TRBJ2-5, with unresolved D. Trimming shortened V by 2 bases and J by 5 bases, and 15 bases separated the two germline ends. Germline-derived CDR1 and CDR2 are ENHRY and SYGVKD. The CDR3 extends over 15 amino acids. In DNA form, the CDR3 reads TGTGCCATCAGTGAGAGGCCTGAGGAAGATGAGACCCAGTACTTC. Translated: CAISERPEEDETQYF.

This clonotype was counted between two and nine times. The rearrangement links TRBV5-1 to TRBJ2-1; 10 bases line up with TRBD2. CDR1 SGHRS and CDR2 YFSETQ come from the germline V gene. V gave up 2 bases and J gave up 3 bases; unmatched junction bases: 8. The CDR3 has 17 amino acids. DNA for the CDR3: TGCGCCAGCAGCTTATACGCTAGCGGGAGAATCTACAATGAGCAGTTCTTC. Translated: CASSLYASGRIYNEQFF.

V and J are TRBV11-2 and TRBJ2-1, with 7 bases lining up with TRBD2. The CDR3 spans 14 residues. Germline values: CDR1 SGHAT, CDR2 FQNNGV. The V gene end was trimmed by 4 bases and the J gene end by 5 bases; junction bases not matched to a gene: 5. The CDR3: CASSWETSHNEQFF. For the CDR3, the DNA is TGTGCCAGCAGCTGGGAGACTAGCCACAATGAGCAGTTCTTC.

This clonotype was counted between two and nine times. Just one base apart from a much larger clone, this may be a read error. The chain links TRBV19 to TRBJ1-1, with D unresolved. CDR1 and CDR2 (germline): LNHDA, SQIVND (reference sequence). This CDR3 spans 14 amino acids. The CDR3 coding sequence is TGTGCCAGTAGTAAGGTCCAGCAGAACGCTGAAGCTTTCTTT. Its translation is CASSKVQQNAEAFF. Full variable domain (missing parts from reference TRBV19 and TRBJ1-1): DGGITQSPKYLFRKEGQNVTLSCEQNLNHDAMYWYRQDPGQGLRLIYYSQIVNDFQKGDIAEGYSVSREKKESFPLTVTSAQKNPTAFYLCASSKVQQNAEAFFGQGTRLTVV.

This clonotype was detected many times. The chain couples TRBV28 to TRBJ1-6, with a weak D call TRBD1 (5 bases). Germline-derived CDR1 and CDR2 are MDHEN and SYDVKM. The CDR3 has 14 residues. The V gene lost 3 bases and the J gene lost 10 bases, with 13 bases spanning the gap. CDR3 residues: CASSLGPGGSPLHF. CDR3 sequence (DNA): TGTGCCAGCAGTTTGGGACCGGGTGGGTCACCCCTCCACTTT.

The sample holds many counts of this clonotype. This chain joins TRBV20-1 and TRBJ1-2; weak D call: TRBD1 (6 bases). Trimming left V 5 bases short and J 8 bases short, with 12 bases between. Looked up from germline, CDR1 is DFQATT and CDR2 is SNEGSKA (reference sequence). CDR3 length equals 11 residues. DNA for the CDR3: TGCAGTGCTTCAGGGGTTGGCGGCTACACCTTC. Encoded protein: CSASGVGGYTF.

As to this clonotype: This could be a read error, since a much larger clone is one nucleotide away. The chain links TRBV2 to TRBJ2-7; 8 bases match TRBD2. This CDR3 has 14 residues. Trimming cost V 7 bases and J 4 bases; bases outside gene matches: 9. From germline, CDR1 is SNHLY and CDR2 FYNNEI. The CDR3 sequence: CASKVREARYEQYF. In DNA form, the CDR3 reads TGTGCCAGCAAGGTGCGGGAGGCTCGTTACGAGCAGTACTTC.

This sequence joins TRBV7-9 and TRBJ2-3, with D perhaps TRBD2 (6 bases). Per the germline V gene, CDR1 is SEHNR and CDR2 is FQNEAQ (reference sequence). CDR3 size: 17 residues. Trimming stripped 3 bases from V and 2 bases from J, with 18 bases between. CDR3 nucleotides: TGTGCCAGCAGCTTCCTTAGCTATGGGGGGTTCACAGATACGCAGTATTTT. It encodes CASSFLSYGGFTDTQYF.